The sequence of this TCR beta chain was determined in a study of OX40 agonist ivuxolimab in advanced cancers. Findings and limits, study-wide: Among T cells, CD8+ cells averaged more expanded clones than CD4+ cells.

Concerning this clone: The antigen is not known.

Clones were sequenced by immunoSEQ multiplex PCR, and TCRdb holds only the in-frame ones, with some missing. The sample shows 95,000 to 150,000 clones, about 90% of them seen only once. The CDR3 covers 15 residues. Germline CDR1 MGHRA, CDR2 YSYEKL. Germline trimming cut 7 bases from V and 4 bases from J; bases unmatched to any gene: 8. The V call is TRBV4-1, the J call TRBJ1-1, with TRBD1 matching over 11 bases. This specimen was CD4+ or CD8+ T cells sorted from blood, taken in a trial of the OX40 agonist ivuxolimab. This TCR came from an adult with an advanced solid tumor such as melanoma, head and neck, liver or kidney cancer. The DNA for the CDR3 is TGCGCCAGCAACTTGGACAGGGGGCAGTTCACTGAAGCTTTCTTT. It yields the protein CASNLDRGQFTEAFF.